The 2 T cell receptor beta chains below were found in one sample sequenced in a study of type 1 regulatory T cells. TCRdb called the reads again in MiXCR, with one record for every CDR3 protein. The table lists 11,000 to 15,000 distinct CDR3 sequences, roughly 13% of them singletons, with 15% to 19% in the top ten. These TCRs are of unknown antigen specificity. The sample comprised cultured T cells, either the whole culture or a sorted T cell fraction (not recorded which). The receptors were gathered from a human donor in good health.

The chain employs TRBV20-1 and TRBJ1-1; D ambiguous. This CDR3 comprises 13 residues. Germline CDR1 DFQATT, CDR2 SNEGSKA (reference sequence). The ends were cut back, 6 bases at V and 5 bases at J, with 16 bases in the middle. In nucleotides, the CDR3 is TGCAGTGCCCGCCGCTGGGGTACGACTGAAGCTTTCTTT. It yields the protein CSARRWGTTEAFF.

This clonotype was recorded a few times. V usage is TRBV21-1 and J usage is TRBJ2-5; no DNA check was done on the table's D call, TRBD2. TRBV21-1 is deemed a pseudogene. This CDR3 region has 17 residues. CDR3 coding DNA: TGTGCCAGCAGCAAAAATCTCCCGCGGGAGCGGTCAGAGACCCAGTACTTC. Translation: CASSKNLPRERSETQYF.